The rows below give T cell receptor beta chains drawn from one sample of a study of cytomegalovirus exposure and HLA in healthy donors. Produced via immunoSEQ multiplex PCR; TCRdb's table is partial and in-frame only. The top ten clones hold under 4% of a sample with roughly 120,000 clones, approximately 80% of them seen once. What was sequenced was PBMCs. The receptors were gathered from a young woman in good health and CMV-seronegative. Both conserved end residues are part of each CDR3. The order of the fields is D gene, V gene, clone size, J gene, CDR3 DNA, CDR3 protein. The D gene is left open where the match is weak. Clone size is shown for a subset of rows, as once, few, many or a class of expanded clone.

NA	TRBV10-2	NA	TRBJ2-3	TGCGCCAGCAGAAGGGGTGCAAGCACAGATACGCAGTATTTT	CASRRGASTDTQYF
NA	TRBV4-1	few	TRBJ2-1	TGCGCCAGCAGTGCCGTGGACATCATCTCCTACAATGAGCAGTTCTTC	CASSAVDIISYNEQFF
NA	TRBV14	NA	TRBJ2-1	TGTGCCAGCAGCCAAGCCGGGAGCGGGTTCTACAATGAGCAGTTCTTC	CASSQAGSGFYNEQFF
NA	TRBV19	NA	TRBJ2-5	TGTGCCAGTAGTATTGACCGAGGGCAAGAGACCCAGTACTTC	CASSIDRGQETQYF
TRBD2	TRBV4-3	NA	TRBJ2-1	TGCGCCAGCAGCCAAGTCCCGGGAGGGTCGTGGGATGAGCAGTTCTTC	CASSQVPGGSWDEQFF
TRBD2	TRBV5-1	NA	TRBJ2-5	TGCGCCAGCAGCTCGACGGGACTAGCGGGCGTAGAGACCCAGTACTTC	CASSSTGLAGVETQYF
NA	TRBV14	NA	TRBJ2-2	TGTGCCAGCAGCCTATTCAGGGAAACGAACACCGGGGAGCTGTTTTTT	CASSLFRETNTGELFF
NA	TRBV7-3	NA	TRBJ2-3	TGTGCCAGCAGCTTAATGCCACGCGCCTCTAGCACAGATACGCAGTATTTT	CASSLMPRASSTDTQYF
NA	TRBV27	NA	TRBJ2-3	TGTGCCAGCAGATCGGGATCAGATACGCAGTATTTT	CASRSGSDTQYF
NA	TRBV4-2	NA	TRBJ2-7	TGTGCCAGCAGCCGGACTCAGGCGATCGAGCAGTACTTC	CASSRTQAIEQYF
TRBD2	TRBV6-5	few	TRBJ2-1	TGTGCCAGCAGTTACTCAGAAGCGGGAGTCAATGAGCAGTTCTTC	CASSYSEAGVNEQFF
NA	TRBV6-5	NA	TRBJ2-2	TGTGCCAGCAGTTACGCCACGGGTTCCGGGGAGCTGTTTTTT	CASSYATGSGELFF
NA	TRBV27	NA	TRBJ1-5	TGTGCCAGCATCAGACACGGGAGCTACAATCAGCCCCAGCATTTT	CASIRHGSYNQPQHF
TRBD2	TRBV15	NA	TRBJ2-3	TGTGCCACCAGCAGAGACACTAGCGGGAGCGACACGCAGTATTTT	CATSRDTSGSDTQYF
NA	TRBV28	NA	TRBJ2-7	TGTGCCAGCAGCCTTACAGGTCCCTACGAGCAGTACTTC	CASSLTGPYEQYF
TRBD1	TRBV6-6	NA	TRBJ2-7	TGTGCCAGCAGTTCGACAGGGGGCAACTACGAGCAGTACTTC	CASSSTGGNYEQYF
TRBD1	TRBV4-2	NA	TRBJ1-5	TGTGCCAGCAGCGAACGTCTCCAGGGGGCGATCAGCAATCAGCCCCAGCATTTT	CASSERLQGAISNQPQHF
TRBD1	TRBV28	NA	TRBJ2-7	TGTGCCAGCAGTCGAGGGACAGGGGGTTTGAACGAGCAGTACTTC	CASSRGTGGLNEQYF
TRBD2	TRBV5-1	NA	TRBJ2-7	TGCGCCAGCAGCTCTGGGGGGGGAACCCCTTCCTACGAGCAGTACTTC	CASSSGGGTPSYEQYF
NA	TRBV25-1	NA	TRBJ2-3	TGTGCCAGCAGTGAATTGGCACCGGGAGCGACAGATACGCAGTATTTT	CASSELAPGATDTQYF